This TCR beta chain was documented in a study of T cell responses to AZD1222 COVID-19 vaccine. Study observations and caveats: Baseline antibody screening turned up just a handful of seropositive AZD1222 recipients. Repertoire sampling was restricted to post-peak T cell response timepoints.

To note about this clone: What it binds is not known.

Profiled with immunoSEQ multiplex PCR; TCRdb holds only in-frame clones, not every one. The repertoire holds approximately 100,000 clones, with around 90% as singletons. Sequencing used peripheral blood, obtained on day 0 of MenACWY control vaccination. This clonotype was obtained from an adult in good health.

The CDR3 spells CASSYERGLGETQYF. DNA of the CDR3: TGTGCCAGCAGTTACGAAAGGGGGCTGGGAGAGACCCAGTACTTC. This chain uses TRBV6-5 with TRBJ2-5, with 7 bases matching TRBD1. J gave up 4 bases and V 2 bases, and 7 bases lay outside the gene matches. Per germline, CDR1 MNHEY and CDR2 SVGAGI. The CDR3 runs 15 residues.